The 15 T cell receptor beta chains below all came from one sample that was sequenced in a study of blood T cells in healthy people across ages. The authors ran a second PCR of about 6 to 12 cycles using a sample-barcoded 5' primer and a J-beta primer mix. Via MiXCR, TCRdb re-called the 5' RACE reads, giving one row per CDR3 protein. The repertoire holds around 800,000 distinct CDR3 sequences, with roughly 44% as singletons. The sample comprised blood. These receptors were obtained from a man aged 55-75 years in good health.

The CDR3 DNA reads TGCAGTGCTAGAGGCCGGTTCGGGACTAGCGGGGCGCACTACGAGCAGTACTTC. It is translated as CSARGRFGTSGAHYEQYF. V gene TRBV20-1 combines with J gene TRBJ2-7; 13 bases are a match to TRBD2. Germline values: CDR1 DFQATT, CDR2 SNEGSKA (reference sequence). V lost 1 base and J lost 3; bases outside the gene matches: 12. The CDR3 has 18 residues.

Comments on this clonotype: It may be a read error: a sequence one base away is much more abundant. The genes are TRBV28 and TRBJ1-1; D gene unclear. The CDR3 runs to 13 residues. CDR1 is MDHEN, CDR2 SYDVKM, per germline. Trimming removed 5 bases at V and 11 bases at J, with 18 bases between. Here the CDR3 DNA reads TGTGCCAGCAGTCCCATGCCCCCGGCTACCGCTTTCTTT. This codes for CASSPMPPATAFF.

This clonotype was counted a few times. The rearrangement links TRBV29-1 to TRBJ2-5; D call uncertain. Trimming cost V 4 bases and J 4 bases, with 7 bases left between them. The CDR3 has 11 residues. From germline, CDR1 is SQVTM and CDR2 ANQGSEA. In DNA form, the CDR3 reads TGCAGCGTTGTGCCTAGAGAGACCCAGTACTTC. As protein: CSVVPRETQYF. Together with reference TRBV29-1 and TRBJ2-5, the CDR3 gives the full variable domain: SAVISQKPSRDICQRGTSLTIQCQVDSQVTMMFWYRQQPGQSLTLIATANQGSEATYESGFVIDKFPISRPNLTFSTLTVSNMSPEDSSIYLCSVVPRETQYFGPGTRLLVL.

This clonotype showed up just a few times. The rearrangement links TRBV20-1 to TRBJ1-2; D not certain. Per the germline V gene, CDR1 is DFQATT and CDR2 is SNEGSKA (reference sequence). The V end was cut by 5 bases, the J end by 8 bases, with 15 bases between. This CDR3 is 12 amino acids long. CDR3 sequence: CSAPETPYGYTF. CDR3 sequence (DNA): TGCAGTGCTCCCGAAACCCCATACGGCTACACCTTC.

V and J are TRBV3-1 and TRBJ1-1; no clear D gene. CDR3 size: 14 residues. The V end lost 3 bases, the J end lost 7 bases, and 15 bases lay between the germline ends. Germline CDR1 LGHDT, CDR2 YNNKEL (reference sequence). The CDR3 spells CASSHADMGIEAFF. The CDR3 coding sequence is TGTGCCAGCAGCCATGCTGACATGGGGATTGAAGCTTTCTTT. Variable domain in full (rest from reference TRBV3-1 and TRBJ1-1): DTAVSQTPKYLVTQMGNDKSIKCEQNLGHDTMYWYKQDSKKFLKIMFSYNNKELIINETVPNRFSPKSPDKAHLNLHINSLELGDSAVYFCASSHADMGIEAFFGQGTRLTVV.

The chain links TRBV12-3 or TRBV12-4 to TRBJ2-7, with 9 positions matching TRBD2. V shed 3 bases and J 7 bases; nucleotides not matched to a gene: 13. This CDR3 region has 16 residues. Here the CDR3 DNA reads TGTGCCAGCAGTTTCCAGCGGGGGGCCCTCGGAGGTGAGCAGTACTTC. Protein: CASSFQRGALGGEQYF.

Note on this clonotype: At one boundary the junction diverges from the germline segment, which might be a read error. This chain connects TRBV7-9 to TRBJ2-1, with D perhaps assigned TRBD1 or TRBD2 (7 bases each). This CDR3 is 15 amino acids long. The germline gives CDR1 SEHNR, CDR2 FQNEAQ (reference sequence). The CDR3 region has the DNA TGTGCCGGCAGCTTAGGGGGCGGGGGTGTGAATGAGCAGTTCTTC. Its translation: CAGSLGGGGVNEQFF.

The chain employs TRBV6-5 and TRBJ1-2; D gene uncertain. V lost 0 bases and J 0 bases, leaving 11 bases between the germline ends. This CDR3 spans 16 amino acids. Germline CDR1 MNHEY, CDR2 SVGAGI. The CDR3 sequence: CASSYSISAANYGYTF. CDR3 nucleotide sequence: TGTGCCAGCAGTTACTCGATATCGGCAGCTAACTATGGCTACACCTTC.

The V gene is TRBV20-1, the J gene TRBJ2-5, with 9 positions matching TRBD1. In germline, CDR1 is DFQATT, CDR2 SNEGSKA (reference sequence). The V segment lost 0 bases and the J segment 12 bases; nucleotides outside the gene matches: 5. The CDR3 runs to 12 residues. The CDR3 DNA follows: TGCAGTGCTAGAGATGAATGGGACAGGGAGTACTTC. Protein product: CSARDEWDREYF.

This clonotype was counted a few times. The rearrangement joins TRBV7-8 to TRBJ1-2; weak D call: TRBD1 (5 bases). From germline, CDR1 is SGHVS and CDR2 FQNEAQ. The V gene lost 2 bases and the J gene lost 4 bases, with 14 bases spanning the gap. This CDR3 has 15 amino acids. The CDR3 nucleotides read TGTGCCAGCAGCTTAAGCCGACAGTTGTTCTATGGCTACACCTTC. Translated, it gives CASSLSRQLFYGYTF.

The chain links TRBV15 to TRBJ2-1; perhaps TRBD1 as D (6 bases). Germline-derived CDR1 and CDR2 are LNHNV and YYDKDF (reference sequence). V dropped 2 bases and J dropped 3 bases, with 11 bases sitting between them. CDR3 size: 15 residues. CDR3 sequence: CATSRNTGIYNEQFF. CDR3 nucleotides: TGTGCCACCAGCAGAAACACAGGGATCTACAATGAGCAGTTCTTC.

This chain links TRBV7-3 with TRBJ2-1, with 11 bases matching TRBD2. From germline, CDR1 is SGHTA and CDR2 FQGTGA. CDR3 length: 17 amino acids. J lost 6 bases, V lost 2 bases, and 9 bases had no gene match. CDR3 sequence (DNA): TGTGCCAGCAGCTTAGGGTATATAGCGGGGGGGCTCAATGAGCAGTTCTTC. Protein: CASSLGYIAGGLNEQFF.

CDR3 DNA: TGCGCCAGCAGCCAAGGGATAGCGTTCACCGGGGAGCTGTTTTTT. This encodes CASSQGIAFTGELFF. The chain carries TRBV4-1 and TRBJ2-2; weak D call: TRBD2 (5 bases). Trimming took 1 base from V and 4 from J, leaving 10 bases between them. Germline V lookup: CDR1 MGHRA, CDR2 YSYEKL. CDR3 length: 15 amino acids.

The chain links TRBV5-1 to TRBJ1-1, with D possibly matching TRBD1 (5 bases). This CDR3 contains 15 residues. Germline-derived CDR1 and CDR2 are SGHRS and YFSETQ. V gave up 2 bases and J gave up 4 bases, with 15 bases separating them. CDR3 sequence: CASSFGGPIGTEAFF. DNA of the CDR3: TGCGCCAGCAGCTTTGGGGGACCCATCGGCACTGAAGCTTTCTTT. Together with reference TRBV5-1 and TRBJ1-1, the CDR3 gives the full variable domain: KAGVTQTPRYLIKTRGQQVTLSCSPISGHRSVSWYQQTPGQGLQFLFEYFSETQRNKGNFPGRFSGRQFSNSRSEMNVSTLELGDSALYLCASSFGGPIGTEAFFGQGTRLTVV.

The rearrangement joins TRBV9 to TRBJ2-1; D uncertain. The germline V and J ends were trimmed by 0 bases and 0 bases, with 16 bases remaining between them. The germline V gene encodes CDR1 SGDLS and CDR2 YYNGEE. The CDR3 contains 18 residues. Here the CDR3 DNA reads TGTGCCAGCAGCGTAGCCTCGTCGGCTGATAACTCCTACAATGAGCAGTTCTTC. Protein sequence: CASSVASSADNSYNEQFF.